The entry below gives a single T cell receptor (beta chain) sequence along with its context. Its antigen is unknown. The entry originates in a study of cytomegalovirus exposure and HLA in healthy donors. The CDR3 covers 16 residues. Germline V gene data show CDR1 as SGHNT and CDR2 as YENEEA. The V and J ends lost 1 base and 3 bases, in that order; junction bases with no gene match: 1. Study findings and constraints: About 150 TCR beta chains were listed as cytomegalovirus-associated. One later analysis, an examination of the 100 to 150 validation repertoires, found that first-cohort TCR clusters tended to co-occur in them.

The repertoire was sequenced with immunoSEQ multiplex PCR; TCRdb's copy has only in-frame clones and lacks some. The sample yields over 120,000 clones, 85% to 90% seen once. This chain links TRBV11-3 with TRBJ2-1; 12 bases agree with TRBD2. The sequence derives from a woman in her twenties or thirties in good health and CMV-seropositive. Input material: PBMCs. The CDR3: CASSLGGLAGYNEQFF. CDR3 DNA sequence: TGTGCCAGCAGCTTAGGGGGACTAGCGGGCTACAATGAGCAGTTCTTC.